Shown below are 3 T cell receptor beta chains from a single sample sequenced in a study of T cell responses to AZD1222 COVID-19 vaccine. The table came from immunoSEQ multiplex PCR; TCRdb's copy has only in-frame clones and leaves some out. The sample has more than 70,000 clones; 70% to 90% are singletons. The sample consisted of peripheral blood, taken on day 0 of AZD1222 vaccination. All receptors come from an adult in good health.

About this clone itself: One end of the junction is discordant with germline, which a read error may explain. The V gene is TRBV7-7, the J gene TRBJ2-5; D is uncertain. Germline lookup yields CDR1 SSHAT and CDR2 FNYEAQ (reference sequence). This CDR3 is built from 14 residues. CDR3 nucleotides: TGTGCTAGCAGCTTAGTAGCCTTCCAAGAGACCCAGTACTTC. Protein: CASSLVAFQETQYF.

This chain connects TRBV7-9 to TRBJ1-2, with D possibly matching TRBD1 (5 bases). Germline V CDR1 and CDR2: SEHNR, FQNEAQ (reference sequence). The CDR3 consists of 13 residues. V lost 3 bases and J 4 bases, leaving 9 bases between the germline ends. CDR3 DNA sequence: TGTGCCAGCAGCTTTCAGGGTAGCTATGGCTACACCTTC. Translated: CASSFQGSYGYTF.

The genes are TRBV6-6 and TRBJ2-5; 7 bases are shared with TRBD1. V was pared by 2 bases and J by 5 bases, with 5 bases of the junction left unmatched. Germline CDR1 MNHNY, CDR2 SVGAGI (reference sequence). This CDR3 region has 14 residues. CDR3 nucleotide sequence: TGTGCCAGCAGTTACGTGGGACAGAGGGAGACCCAGTACTTC. The encoded protein is CASSYVGQRETQYF.